The rows below give T cell receptor beta chains drawn from one sample of a study of OX40 agonist ivuxolimab in advanced cancers. Using immunoSEQ multiplex PCR, the repertoire was profiled, and TCRdb retains in-frame clones only, with some absent. The table has roughly 56,000 clones, approximately 80% seen once. Source: CD4+ or CD8+ T cells sorted from blood, taken in a trial of the OX40 agonist ivuxolimab. Every receptor here comes from an adult with an advanced solid tumor such as melanoma, head and neck, liver or kidney cancer. CDR3s include the opening cysteine and the closing phenylalanine or tryptophan. A D gene is named only where the DNA matches it firmly. Some rows have no size entry. The others give once, few or many, or a class for an expanded clone.

clone_size d_call j_call v_call cdr3_aa cdr3_nt
. . TRBJ2-1 TRBV7-6 CASSQSPPRTSSYNEQFF TGTGCCAGCAGCCAATCCCCCCCCAGGACGAGCTCCTACAATGAGCAGTTCTTC
few TRBD1 TRBJ1-6 TRBV10-1 CASPRGGEGNSPLHF TGCGCCAGCCCCAGGGGGGGGGAGGGTAATTCACCCCTCCACTTT
. . TRBJ1-3 TRBV7-9 CASSTTVISSSGNTIYF TGTGCCAGCAGCACGACAGTTATCTCTAGTTCCGGAAACACCATATATTTT
. . TRBJ2-2 TRBV11-3 CASSLDGVHTGELFF TGTGCCAGCAGCTTAGACGGGGTGCACACCGGGGAGCTGTTTTTT
. . TRBJ1-1 TRBV4-1 CASSPRPGITGDTEAFF TGCGCCAGCAGCCCGAGGCCAGGGATTACAGGAGACACTGAAGCTTTCTTT
few . TRBJ1-1 TRBV7-3 CASSLGIGTEAFF TGTGCCAGCAGCTTAGGTATAGGCACTGAAGCTTTCTTT
few . TRBJ2-7 TRBV10-3 CAARTAAYEQYF TGTGCCGCCCGGACAGCCGCCTACGAGCAGTACTTC
. . TRBJ2-7 TRBV19 CASSLTPSYEQYF TGTGCCAGTAGTTTGACACCATCCTACGAGCAGTACTTC
. . TRBJ2-7 TRBV20-1 CSARDSYEQYF TGCAGTGCTAGAGACTCCTACGAGCAGTACTTC
once . TRBJ2-3 TRBV5-1 CASSLRGIGLDTQYF TGCGCCAGCAGCTTGCGAGGGATCGGTTTGGATACGCAGTATTTT
. . TRBJ2-7 TRBV5-8 CASSSYERGSYEQYF TGTGCCAGCAGCTCCTACGAGAGGGGATCCTACGAGCAGTACTTC
. . TRBJ2-5 TRBV9 CASSVDPGGGSETQYF TGTGCCAGCAGCGTAGATCCAGGAGGGGGATCAGAGACCCAGTACTTC
. . TRBJ2-2 TRBV19 CASSRDFGELFF TGTGCCAGTAGTAGAGATTTCGGGGAGCTGTTTTTT
. TRBD2 TRBJ2-5 TRBV19 CASSSPPGGYQETQYF TGTGCCAGTAGTAGTCCGCCCGGGGGGTACCAAGAGACCCAGTACTTC
few . TRBJ1-5 TRBV6-6 CASILSYSNQPQHF TGTGCCAGCATATTGTCATATAGCAATCAGCCCCAGCATTTT
once TRBD1 TRBJ2-2 TRBV5-1 CASSRDRELGYTGELFF TGCGCCAGCTCACGGGACAGGGAATTAGGGTACACCGGGGAGCTGTTTTTT
. . TRBJ1-1 TRBV30 CAWKQGNTEAFF TGTGCCTGGAAACAGGGTAACACTGAAGCTTTCTTT
once TRBD2 TRBJ2-1 TRBV7-8 CASSPRLAGGLSSYNEQFF TGTGCCAGCAGCCCCAGACTAGCGGGAGGCCTGAGCTCCTACAATGAGCAGTTCTTC
. . TRBJ2-1 TRBV15 CATSRDIGGLGNEQFF TGTGCCACCAGCAGAGATATTGGGGGGCTGGGCAATGAGCAGTTCTTC
. . TRBJ1-2 TRBV5-6 CASSLTSSYGYTF TGTGCCAGCAGCCTAACCTCCTCCTATGGCTACACCTTC
. . TRBJ2-7 TRBV21-1 CASTLGREEYYEQYF TGTGCCAGCACTCTAGGACGGGAGGAGTACTACGAGCAGTACTTC
. . TRBJ2-4 TRBV25-1 CASSECPRCVQYF TGTGCCAGCAGTGAATGTCCTCGGTGCGTTCAGTACTTC
. TRBD1 TRBJ1-3 TRBV30 CAWSVAGGTNTIYF TGTGCCTGGAGTGTAGCAGGGGGAACGAACACCATATATTTT
. TRBD1 TRBJ2-3 TRBV2 CASRDRGRDTQYF TGTGCCAGCAGGGACAGGGGCAGAGATACGCAGTATTTT
. . TRBJ2-3 TRBV7-9 CASSLGRGGSTDTQYF TGTGCCAGCAGCTTAGGAAGGGGGGGGAGCACAGATACGCAGTATTTT
. . TRBJ1-2 TRBV19 CASRRGGGYTF TGTGCCAGTAGGCGGGGGGGTGGCTACACCTTC
. . TRBJ1-4 TRBV5-1 CASSLSSATNEKLFF TGCGCCAGCAGCTTGAGCAGTGCAACTAATGAAAAACTGTTTTTT
. TRBD1 TRBJ1-4 TRBV19 CASSNRGFNEKLFF TGTGCCAGTAGTAACAGGGGGTTTAATGAAAAACTGTTTTTT
. . TRBJ1-1 TRBV11-2 CASSLGQGSGTEAFF TGTGCCAGCAGCTTAGGTCAGGGGTCTGGCACTGAAGCTTTCTTT
few . TRBJ2-5 TRBV18 CASSPGEQRRGTQYF TGTGCCAGCTCACCAGGAGAGCAGCGGAGGGGGACCCAGTACTTC
. . TRBJ1-2 TRBV15 CATSPKDTYGYTF TGTGCCACCAGCCCTAAGGACACCTATGGCTACACCTTC
. . TRBJ2-5 TRBV28 CASSPPYVQETQYF TGTGCCAGCAGTCCCCCCTACGTCCAAGAGACCCAGTACTTC
few TRBD1 TRBJ2-2 TRBV6-1 CASRTGASTGELFF TGTGCCAGCAGGACAGGGGCGAGCACCGGGGAGCTGTTTTTT
medium-sized . TRBJ2-4 TRBV7-3 CASSLNRSGAKNIQYF TGTGCCAGCAGCTTAAATAGGTCCGGGGCGAAAAACATTCAGTACTTC
. TRBD1 TRBJ1-1 TRBV18 CASSPGQGADTEAFF TGTGCCAGCTCACCGGGACAGGGGGCTGACACTGAAGCTTTCTTT
. . TRBJ1-1 TRBV5-8 CASSFADGTEAFF TGTGCCAGCAGCTTTGCAGACGGGACTGAAGCTTTCTTT
. TRBD1 TRBJ1-2 TRBV2 CASSRQGFNYGYTF TGTGCCAGCAGTAGACAGGGTTTCAACTATGGCTACACCTTC
. . TRBJ2-3 TRBV28 CASSAKTRRTDTQYF TGTGCCAGCAGTGCCAAGACTCGACGCACAGATACGCAGTATTTT
. . TRBJ1-2 TRBV14 CASSQDSRGVRSYGYTF TGTGCCAGCAGCCAGGATAGTAGGGGGGTGCGGAGCTATGGCTACACCTTC
. . TRBJ2-7 TRBV6-6 CASSYGPGYEQYF TGTGCCAGCAGTTATGGCCCGGGATACGAGCAGTACTTC
. TRBD1 TRBJ1-1 TRBV18 CASSPPSQGAVGTEAFF TGTGCCAGCTCACCACCCTCCCAGGGGGCTGTAGGGACTGAAGCTTTCTTT
. . TRBJ2-7 TRBV7-9 CASTFMLSPGAGYEQYF TGTGCCAGCACCTTTATGTTGTCCCCCGGGGCAGGCTACGAGCAGTACTTC
. . TRBJ2-7 TRBV19 CASSAIREGVSYEQYF TGTGCCAGTAGTGCCATTCGGGAAGGGGTCTCCTACGAGCAGTACTTC
. . TRBJ2-3 TRBV30 CAWSGGGAHILTDTQYF TGTGCCTGGAGTGGAGGAGGGGCCCATATACTCACAGATACGCAGTATTTT
few . TRBJ2-7 TRBV29-1 CSATGSYEQYF TGCAGCGCGACAGGTTCCTACGAGCAGTACTTC
. . TRBJ1-3 TRBV19 CASIMTGHSGNTIYF TGTGCCAGTATTATGACAGGCCACTCTGGAAACACCATATATTTT
once TRBD1 TRBJ1-1 TRBV7-9 CASSLGTGASTEAFF TGTGCCAGCAGCTTAGGGACAGGGGCAAGCACTGAAGCTTTCTTT
. TRBD1 TRBJ1-5 TRBV23-1 CASSGQGTYSNQPQHF TGCGCCAGCTCGGGACAGGGGACGTATAGCAATCAGCCCCAGCATTTT
. . TRBJ2-1 TRBV18 CASSPLKNNEQFF TGTGCCAGCTCACCACTTAAGAACAATGAGCAGTTCTTC
. TRBD1 TRBJ2-1 TRBV5-6 CASSYGTGVVGEQFF TGTGCCAGCAGCTACGGGACAGGGGTGGTAGGTGAGCAGTTCTTC
. TRBD2 TRBJ2-2 TRBV7-9 CASSGRTSGSGELFF TGTGCCAGCAGCGGGAGGACTAGCGGTTCCGGGGAGCTGTTTTTT
. . TRBJ1-1 TRBV7-2 CASSSWAQGATEAFF TGTGCCAGCAGCTCATGGGCACAGGGAGCCACTGAAGCTTTCTTT
. TRBD2 TRBJ2-7 TRBV11-3 CASSTGLAGGWYEQYF TGTGCCAGCAGCACGGGACTAGCGGGAGGGTGGTACGAGCAGTACTTC
. . TRBJ2-4 TRBV11-2 CASSYGLPSPLNIQYF TGTGCCAGCAGCTACGGGCTACCATCCCCATTGAACATTCAGTACTTC
. . TRBJ1-1 TRBV7-2 CASSLGGGTEAFF TGTGCCAGCAGCTTAGGAGGAGGCACTGAAGCTTTCTTT
. . TRBJ1-5 TRBV19 CASRAGLLNNQPQHF TGTGCCAGTAGGGCTGGCCTCCTTAACAATCAGCCCCAGCATTTT
. TRBD2 TRBJ2-3 TRBV5-4 CASSFSLGGGTDTQYF TGTGCCAGCAGCTTTTCCCTGGGGGGGGGCACAGATACGCAGTATTTT
few . TRBJ2-6 TRBV9 CASSVGRGRGSGANVLTF TGTGCCAGCAGCGTAGGGAGGGGGCGCGGGTCTGGGGCCAACGTCCTGACTTTC
. . TRBJ2-7 TRBV6-5 CASSYSRGGPYEQYF TGTGCCAGCAGTTACTCCAGGGGAGGGCCCTACGAGCAGTACTTC
. . TRBJ1-3 TRBV10-3 CAISPGYSGNTIYF TGTGCCATCAGCCCAGGTTACTCTGGAAACACCATATATTTT